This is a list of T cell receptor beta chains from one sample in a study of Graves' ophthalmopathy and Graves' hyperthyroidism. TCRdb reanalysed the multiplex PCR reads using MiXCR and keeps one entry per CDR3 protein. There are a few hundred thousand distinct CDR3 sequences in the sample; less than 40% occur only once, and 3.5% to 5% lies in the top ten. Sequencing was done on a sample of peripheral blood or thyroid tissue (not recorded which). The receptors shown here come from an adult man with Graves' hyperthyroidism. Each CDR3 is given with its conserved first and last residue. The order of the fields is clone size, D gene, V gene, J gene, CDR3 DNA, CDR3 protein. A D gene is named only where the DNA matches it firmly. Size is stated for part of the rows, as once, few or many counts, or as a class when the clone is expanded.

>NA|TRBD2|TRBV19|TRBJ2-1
TGTGCCAGTAGTATAGGGTCTAGCGGGTCTTACAATGAGCAGTTCTTC
CASSIGSSGSYNEQFF
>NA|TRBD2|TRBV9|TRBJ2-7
TGTGCCAGCAGCGTAGATATTAGCGGGGACTACGAGCAGTACTTC
CASSVDISGDYEQYF
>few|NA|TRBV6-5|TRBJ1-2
TGTGCCAGCAGTTACTCGACAGGTACCAGCTATGGCTACACCTTC
CASSYSTGTSYGYTF
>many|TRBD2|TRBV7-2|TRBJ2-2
TGTGCCAGCAGCCTAGAGGGCGGGAGGGTCACCGGGGAGCTGTTTTTT
CASSLEGGRVTGELFF
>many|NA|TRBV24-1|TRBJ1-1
TGTGCCACCAGGGTGGGAAGAACTGGCGGAACTGAAGCTTTCTTT
CATRVGRTGGTEAFF
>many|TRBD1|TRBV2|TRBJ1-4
TGTGCCAGCAGTGCTATGGACAGGGTAGATGAAAAACTGTTTTTT
CASSAMDRVDEKLFF
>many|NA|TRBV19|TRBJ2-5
TGTGCCAGTAGTATGCCCAGAGGGACCCAGTACTTC
CASSMPRGTQYF
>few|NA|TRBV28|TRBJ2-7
TGTGCCAGCAGTGAACGGGACGGAACCTACGAGCAGTACTTC
CASSERDGTYEQYF
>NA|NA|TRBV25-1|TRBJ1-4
TGCGCCAGCAGTGAAGGGTCCCGGAAACAAGGGGAAAAACTGTTTTTT
CASSEGSRKQGEKLFF
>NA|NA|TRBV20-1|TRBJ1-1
TGCAGTGCTAGATCGGCCTCTGGGGCGGAGTTTGAAGCTTTCTTT
CSARSASGAEFEAFF
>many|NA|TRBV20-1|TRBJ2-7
TGCAGTGCTAGTGGTCCGGAGGGTTGGGAGCAGTACTTC
CSASGPEGWEQYF
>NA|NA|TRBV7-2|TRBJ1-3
TGTGCCAGCTCACCGCTCGGACAGAGCGTCTCTGGAAACACCATATATTTT
CASSPLGQSVSGNTIYF
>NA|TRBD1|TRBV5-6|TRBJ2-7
TGTGCCAGCAGCTGGGTGGGACAGAGGGGCAGCTCCTACGAGCAGTACTTC
CASSWVGQRGSSYEQYF
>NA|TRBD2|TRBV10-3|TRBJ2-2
TGTGCCAGCAGTTACAGCACCGGGACTAGCGTCACCGGGGAGCTGTTTTTT
CASSYSTGTSVTGELFF
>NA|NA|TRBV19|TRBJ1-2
TGTGCCAGTAGTCCCGGGGCGGGGAGGATCTATGGCCACACCTTC
CASSPGAGRIYGHTF
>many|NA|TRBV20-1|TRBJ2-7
TGCAGTGCTAGATCCCCCAGGTCCGAGCAGTACTTC
CSARSPRSEQYF
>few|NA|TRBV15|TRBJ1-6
TGTGCCACCAGCAGAGGGGCAGGATTCACTAATTCACCCCTCCACTTT
CATSRGAGFTNSPLHF
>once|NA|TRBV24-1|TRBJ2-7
TGTGCCACCAGTGTGGGGGCCCACTACAATGAGCAGTACTTC
CATSVGAHYNEQYF
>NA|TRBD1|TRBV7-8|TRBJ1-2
TGTGCCAGCAGCGTAGAGGGGACAGTCTATGGCTACACCTTC
CASSVEGTVYGYTF
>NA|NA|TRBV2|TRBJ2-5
TGTGCCAGCAGTGAAAGAAAGTACCAAGAGACCCAGTACTTC
CASSERKYQETQYF
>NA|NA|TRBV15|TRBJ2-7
TGTGCCACCAGCAGAGATCAGGGTACGGATGAGCAGTACTTC
CATSRDQGTDEQYF
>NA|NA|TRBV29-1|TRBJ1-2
TGCAGCGCAAACCCCGGGACAATGACAGACACTAACTATGGCTACACCTTC
CSANPGTMTDTNYGYTF
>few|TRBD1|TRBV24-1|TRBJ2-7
TGTGCCAGCAGTTTCTTTCGGGACAGGGGCCCCTACGAGCAGTACTTC
CASSFFRDRGPYEQYF
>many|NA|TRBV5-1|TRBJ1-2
TGCGCCAGCAGCCAGGACGGGGTTGTGGGCTACACCTTC
CASSQDGVVGYTF
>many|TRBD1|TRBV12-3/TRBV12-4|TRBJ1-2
TGTGCCAGCAGTGACACCGGGACAGGGGGCAGATATGGCTACACCTTC
CASSDTGTGGRYGYTF
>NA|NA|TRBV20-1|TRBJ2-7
TGCAGTGCTATTGGGGAGCAGTACTTC
CSAIGEQYF
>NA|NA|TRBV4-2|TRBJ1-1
TGTGCCAGCAGCCAAGATTTAAGGCAGAACACTGAAGCTTTCTTT
CASSQDLRQNTEAFF
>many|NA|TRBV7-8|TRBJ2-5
TGTGCCAGCAGCTTATCCGTAGTGGAAGAGACCCAGTACTTC
CASSLSVVEETQYF
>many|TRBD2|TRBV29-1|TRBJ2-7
TGCAGCGTGGAAGCCTCGGGACTAGCGGGAGGTAGGCGGCAGTACTTC
CSVEASGLAGGRRQYF